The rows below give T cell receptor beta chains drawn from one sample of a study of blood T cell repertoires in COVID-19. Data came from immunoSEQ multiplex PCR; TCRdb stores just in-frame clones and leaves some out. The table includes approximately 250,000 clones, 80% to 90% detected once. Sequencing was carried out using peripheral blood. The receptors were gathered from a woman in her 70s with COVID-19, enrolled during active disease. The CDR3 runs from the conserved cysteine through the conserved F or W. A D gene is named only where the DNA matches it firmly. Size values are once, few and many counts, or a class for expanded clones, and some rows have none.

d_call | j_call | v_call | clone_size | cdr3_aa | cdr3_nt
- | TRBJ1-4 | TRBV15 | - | CATSREFGEDRTNEKLFF | TGTGCCACCAGCAGAGAGTTTGGGGAAGACAGAACTAATGAAAAACTGTTTTTT
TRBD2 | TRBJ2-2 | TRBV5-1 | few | CASRGLAVGGELFF | TGCGCCAGCAGGGGACTAGCGGTTGGCGGGGAGCTGTTTTTT
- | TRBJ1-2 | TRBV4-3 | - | CASSLGGAGHYGYTF | TGCGCCAGCAGCCTTGGGGGGGCGGGGCACTATGGCTACACCTTC
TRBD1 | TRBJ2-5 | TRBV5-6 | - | CASSKRAGTGQETQYF | TGTGCCAGCAGCAAACGAGCCGGGACAGGGCAAGAGACCCAGTACTTC
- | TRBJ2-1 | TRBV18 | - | CASSMFSNEQFF | TGTGCCAGCTCAATGTTCTCCAATGAGCAGTTCTTC
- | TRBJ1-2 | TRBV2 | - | CASSDQANYGYTF | TGTGCCAGCAGTGATCAGGCTAACTATGGCTACACCTTC
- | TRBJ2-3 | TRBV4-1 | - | CASSPLEAGRTDTQYF | TGCGCCAGCAGCCCCTTGGAAGCGGGCCGCACAGATACGCAGTATTTT
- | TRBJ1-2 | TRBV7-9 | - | CASSPRGRGNDGYTF | TGTGCCAGCAGCCCTCGCGGGAGGGGGAACGATGGCTACACCTTC
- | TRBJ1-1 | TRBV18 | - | CASSLYSLNTEAFF | TGTGCCAGCTCACTCTATTCATTGAACACTGAAGCTTTCTTT
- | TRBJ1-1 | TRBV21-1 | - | CASNTYRQGAEWGTEAFF | TGTGCCAGCAATACGTACAGACAGGGGGCAGAGTGGGGCACTGAAGCTTTCTTT
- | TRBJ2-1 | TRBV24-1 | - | CATSDRVLQFF | TGTGCCACCAGTGATCGGGTTTTGCAGTTCTTC
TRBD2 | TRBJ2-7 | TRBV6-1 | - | CASSEGLAGSYEQYF | TGTGCCAGCAGTGAAGGACTAGCGGGCTCCTACGAGCAGTACTTC
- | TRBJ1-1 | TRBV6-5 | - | CASRLAMGRAEAFF | TGTGCCAGCAGACTAGCAATGGGGAGGGCTGAAGCTTTCTTT
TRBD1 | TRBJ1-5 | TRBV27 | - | CASVHAWDRKRNQPQHF | TGTGCCAGCGTACACGCCTGGGACAGGAAGCGAAATCAGCCCCAGCATTTT
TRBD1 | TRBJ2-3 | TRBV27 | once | CASSLDRSTDTQYF | TGTGCCAGCAGTCTGGACAGGAGCACAGATACGCAGTATTTT
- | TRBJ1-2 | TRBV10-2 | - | CASSFSRTPVYGYTF | TGCGCCAGCTCTTTTTCCCGCACTCCCGTCTATGGCTACACCTTC
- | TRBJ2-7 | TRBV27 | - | CASSRTPAYEQYF | TGTGCCAGCAGTAGGACACCCGCCTACGAGCAGTACTTC
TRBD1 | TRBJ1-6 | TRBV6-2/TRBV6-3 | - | CASSYSTGTDNSPLHF | TGTGCCAGCAGTTACTCCACCGGGACAGATAATTCACCCCTCCACTTT